A selection of T cell receptor beta chains follows, all from one sample in a study of T cell repertoires in cytomegalovirus infection. TCRdb passed the reads through MiXCR, listing each CDR3 protein once. This sample yields over 450,000 distinct CDR3 sequences, of which 11% are seen a single time; 10% to 13% belongs to the top ten. Source material: PBMCs. The origin of the receptors is a human donor in good health (CMV status not recorded). Some clones in this sample may be carry-over from other donors' samples. Each CDR3 is given with its conserved first and last residue. D genes are given only for firm matches. Size values are once, few and many counts, or a class for expanded clones, and some rows have none.

D	V	size	J	DNA	CDR3
.	TRBV2	few	TRBJ2-5	TGTGCCAGCAGGCAGGGGTCGACCCTGGAGACCCAGTACTTC	CASRQGSTLETQYF
.	TRBV27	many	TRBJ2-7	TGTGCCAGCAGTTCTCGGACCTACGAGCAGTACTTC	CASSSRTYEQYF
.	TRBV5-1	many	TRBJ1-1	TGCGCCAGCAGCCCGGACAGACTAATGAACACTGAAGCTTTCTTT	CASSPDRLMNTEAFF
.	TRBV20-1	few	TRBJ2-7	TGCAGTGCTTGGGAGACCTACGAGCAGTACTTC	CSAWETYEQYF
.	TRBV27	many	TRBJ2-6	TGTGCCAGCAGTTTACTGGCCAGGGGCTACTCTGGGGCCAACGTCCTGACTTTC	CASSLLARGYSGANVLTF
.	TRBV6-5	many	TRBJ1-2	TGTGCCAGCAGTAGAACCTCGGGGGGCTATGGCTACACCTTC	CASSRTSGGYGYTF
.	TRBV5-8	many	TRBJ1-2	TGTGCCAGCAGCCAGGGATATCGCGGGTATGGCTACACCTTC	CASSQGYRGYGYTF
.	TRBV7-6	once	TRBJ2-1	TGTGCCAGCAGCTCAACCCCCCCGGCTAGCTCCTACACTGAGCAGTTCTTC	CASSSTPPASSYTEQFF
TRBD1	TRBV2	many	TRBJ1-5	TGTGCCAGCAGCGACAGGGAGGTTAGCAATCAGCCCCAGCATTTT	CASSDREVSNQPQHF
TRBD1	TRBV3-1	many	TRBJ2-1	TGTGCCAGCAGCCAAGAGGCATCGACAGGGGGCAATGAGCAGTTCTTC	CASSQEASTGGNEQFF
TRBD1	TRBV30	.	TRBJ1-6	TGTGCCTGGAGTGCCCCGACAGGGAAGAATTCACCCCTCCACTTT	CAWSAPTGKNSPLHF
TRBD1	TRBV7-2	many	TRBJ1-1	TGTGCCAGCAGCTCGACACAGGGGAGGACTGAAGCTTTCTTT	CASSSTQGRTEAFF
.	TRBV7-9	many	TRBJ1-1	TGTGCCAGCAGCTTGTACAGGGAGGACACTGAAGCTTTCTTT	CASSLYREDTEAFF
.	TRBV7-3	many	TRBJ2-2	TGTGCCAGCAGCTTATTAAGAACCGGGGAGCTGTTTTTT	CASSLLRTGELFF
TRBD1	TRBV25-1	few	TRBJ1-1	TGTGCCAGCAGTGACCCAGGGGGCACTGAAGCTTTCTTT	CASSDPGGTEAFF
.	TRBV7-9	many	TRBJ1-4	TGTGCCAGCAGCTTAGGGACACGAGAAAAACTGTTTTTT	CASSLGTREKLFF
.	TRBV20-1	.	TRBJ2-1	TGCAGTGCCCACGAAGAAGGATTTTCCTACAATGAGCAGTTCTTC	CSAHEEGFSYNEQFF
.	TRBV25-1	few	TRBJ2-1	TGTGCCAGCAGTGAAGGGCTTGGGGTGCAGTTCTTC	CASSEGLGVQFF
TRBD1	TRBV10-3	many	TRBJ1-2	TGTGCCATCAGTGAAGGGGACAGGGCCCTCTATGGCTACACCTTC	CAISEGDRALYGYTF
TRBD2	TRBV9	many	TRBJ2-3	TGTGCCAGCAGCGTAGAACTAGCGGGGAGCACAGATACGCAGTATTTT	CASSVELAGSTDTQYF
TRBD2	TRBV20-1	few	TRBJ2-5	TGCAGTGCTAGGCAGCTAGCGGTGGGAGAGACCCAGTACTTC	CSARQLAVGETQYF
.	TRBV12-3/TRBV12-4	few	TRBJ1-2	TGTGCCAGCAGTTTAAATAATGCGGGCTATGGCTACACCTTC	CASSLNNAGYGYTF
.	TRBV19	.	TRBJ1-1	TGTGCCAGTAGTAAGTCGTTGAACACTGAAGCTTTCTTT	CASSKSLNTEAFF
.	TRBV5-6	many	TRBJ1-6	TGTGCCAGCAGCTCCGACCGGGGCTCCTATAATTCACCCCTCCACTTT	CASSSDRGSYNSPLHF
.	TRBV7-9	many	TRBJ2-4	TGTGCCAGCACCTTTGCCCCCCGAGGGGGCCCGCGGGGCAACATTCAGTACTTC	CASTFAPRGGPRGNIQYF
TRBD2	TRBV20-1	.	TRBJ2-1	TGCAGTGCTAGAGGCGTACTAGCGGGGGGACCCAACAATGAGCAGTTCTTC	CSARGVLAGGPNNEQFF
.	TRBV28	.	TRBJ2-6	TGTGCCAGCATCCCCGTGCATTCTGGGGCCAACGTCCTGACTTTC	CASIPVHSGANVLTF
.	TRBV15	few	TRBJ1-4	TGTGCCACCAGCAGAGGAAGGGGAGAGGGGGTTGAAAAACTGTTTTTT	CATSRGRGEGVEKLFF
.	TRBV6-1	many	TRBJ2-7	TGTGCCAGCAGTGAAGCTAGCGGACAGGAGGCCTACGAGCAGTACTTC	CASSEASGQEAYEQYF
.	TRBV5-1	few	TRBJ2-5	TGCGCCAGCAGCTTGGTTGCGGGTAGCGGAGGAGGAGAGACCCAGTACTTC	CASSLVAGSGGGETQYF
TRBD1	TRBV9	few	TRBJ2-3	TGTGCCAGCAGCTCACCGAGGGACAGGGGACTCACAGATACGCAGTATTTT	CASSSPRDRGLTDTQYF
.	TRBV30	many	TRBJ1-1	TGTGCCTGGAAAACGGGGACTGAAGCTTTCTTT	CAWKTGTEAFF
TRBD2	TRBV11-1	many	TRBJ2-2	TGTGCCAGCAGTTACCTCCGACTAGCGGGAGACACCGGGGAGCTGTTTTTT	CASSYLRLAGDTGELFF
.	TRBV5-1	few	TRBJ1-1	TGCGCCAGCAGCTTGAGCGGTCACAGCTACACTGAAGCTTTCTTT	CASSLSGHSYTEAFF
TRBD2	TRBV2	few	TRBJ2-3	TGTGCCAGCAGTGAAGGTAGCGGGGAGATCACAGATACGCAGTATTTT	CASSEGSGEITDTQYF
TRBD2	TRBV28	many	TRBJ2-7	TGTGCCAGCAGTTTCCCCCTGGGCCTAGCGGGGGACTCCTACGAGCAGTACTTC	CASSFPLGLAGDSYEQYF
.	TRBV10-3	few	TRBJ1-5	TGTGCCATCAGTGAGGTTCCGGCCCGGGATCAGCCCCAGCATTTT	CAISEVPARDQPQHF
.	TRBV20-1	many	TRBJ1-5	TGCAGTGCTAGAGGGGGGGACAATCAGCCCCAGCATTTT	CSARGGDNQPQHF
TRBD1	TRBV20-1	.	TRBJ2-1	TGCAGTGCTAGAGGGGGACAGGGTTACAATGAGCAGTTCTTC	CSARGGQGYNEQFF
TRBD2	TRBV20-1	.	TRBJ2-1	TGCAGTGCTAGACTAGCGGGAGCCCAGTACAATGAGCAGTTCTTC	CSARLAGAQYNEQFF
TRBD1	TRBV28	many	TRBJ2-5	TGTGCCAGCAGTTCCCGGACAGGGGCCCGTGAGACCCAGTACTTC	CASSSRTGARETQYF
TRBD1	TRBV30	.	TRBJ2-7	TGTGCCTGGGCCGGGACAGGTCTCACCTACGAGCAGTACTTC	CAWAGTGLTYEQYF
.	TRBV10-2	many	TRBJ1-2	TGCGCCAGCAGTGAGTCGAGGCAGGCTCACTATGGCTACACCTTC	CASSESRQAHYGYTF
TRBD2	TRBV7-2	many	TRBJ2-7	TGTGCCAGCAGCTTAGCGGGAGGGCTGGGCCACGAGCAGTACTTC	CASSLAGGLGHEQYF
.	TRBV7-2	many	TRBJ1-2	TGTGCCAGCAGCCCCCCGGGGCCTCGGATTGGCTACACCTTC	CASSPPGPRIGYTF
TRBD2	TRBV27	.	TRBJ2-1	TGTGCCAGCATCCCCCTAGCGGGCTCCTACAATGAGCAGTTCTTC	CASIPLAGSYNEQFF
TRBD2	TRBV11-2	many	TRBJ2-7	TGTGCCAGCAGCTTAAGGTTTGCTAGCGGGGATTCCTACGAGCAGTACTTC	CASSLRFASGDSYEQYF